The source of this T cell receptor beta chain is a study of technical replicates of blood from a handful of donors. The V gene lost 5 bases and the J gene lost 5 bases, with 6 bases spanning the gap. The CDR3 covers 11 residues. Germline-derived CDR1 and CDR2 are SGHNT and YENEEA. Only in-frame clones appear in the TCRdb table, and some are missing; sequencing was by immunoSEQ multiplex PCR. The sample shows some 71,000 clones, about 96% of them seen only once. The sample taken for sequencing was T cells isolated from PBMCs. V usage is TRBV11-3 and J usage is TRBJ2-5; possibly TRBD2 for D (5 bases). This clonotype originated in a human donor in good health. In DNA form, the CDR3 reads TGTGCCAGCAGCCGAGGGGAGACCCAGTACTTC. Translating gives CASSRGETQYF.